These 31 T cell receptor beta chains were all obtained from the same sample, sequenced in a study of radiation and T cells in renal cell carcinoma. As for time point: blood 4 weeks post-SBRT, at nephrectomy. Regarding treatment: 15 Gy SBRT to primary tumor, nephrectomy 4 weeks later. TCRdb's table, derived via immunoSEQ multiplex PCR, lists solely in-frame clones and lacks some. The table shows 150,000 to 200,000 clones, with around 90% occurring only once. The sequencing used blood, collected from a patient whose treatment included radiotherapy and nephrectomy. Receptor source: a woman aged 45-59 years with renal cell carcinoma.

The chain couples TRBV7-9 to TRBJ2-5, with D tentatively TRBD2 (6 bases). Trimming cost V 1 base and J 0 bases, with 15 bases left between them. The V gene's germline CDR1 is SEHNR and CDR2 FQNEAQ (reference sequence). The CDR3 runs 17 residues. DNA of the CDR3: TGTGCCAGCAGCTTAGGTTTTCAGGCGGGGCACCAAGAGACCCAGTACTTC. Protein sequence: CASSLGFQAGHQETQYF.

The chain joins TRBV13 to TRBJ1-3; no definite D call. This CDR3 contains 13 residues. Germline lookup yields CDR1 PRHDT and CDR2 FYEKMQ (reference sequence). Trimming cost V 6 bases and J 4 bases, with 10 bases left between them. CDR3 region: CASRSSAGNTIYF. The DNA of the CDR3 is TGTGCCAGCAGATCAAGCGCAGGAAACACCATATATTTT.

The rearrangement links TRBV11-2 to TRBJ1-2; D not resolved. The V end lost 1 base, the J end lost 1 base, and 7 bases lay between the germline ends. Germline CDR1 and CDR2: SGHAT and FQNNGV. The CDR3 spans 14 residues. This CDR3 reads CASSLGNYNYGYTF. The CDR3 DNA reads as TGTGCCAGCAGCTTAGGCAATTATAACTATGGCTACACCTTC.

This chain links TRBV5-1 with TRBJ1-1, with TRBD1 matching over 7 bases. Germline loops: CDR1 SGHRS, CDR2 YFSETQ. CDR3 size: 14 residues. V dropped 4 bases and J dropped 5; count of bases not matched to a gene: 8. CDR3 region: CASSVGTANTEAFF. The CDR3 DNA reads TGCGCCAGCAGCGTCGGGACAGCAAATACTGAAGCTTTCTTT.

The chain links TRBV19 to TRBJ2-7, with TRBD1 as a possible D gene (5 bases). V lost 6 bases and J lost 6, with 15 bases in between. The CDR3 length is 13 residues. Germline V lookup: CDR1 LNHDA, CDR2 SQIVND (reference sequence). CDR3 region: CASSKGFQGEQYF. The CDR3 bases are TGTGCCAGTAGCAAGGGATTTCAGGGCGAGCAGTACTTC. Variable domain in full (rest from reference TRBV19 and TRBJ2-7): DGGITQSPKYLFRKEGQNVTLSCEQNLNHDAMYWYRQDPGQGLRLIYYSQIVNDFQKGDIAEGYSVSREKKESFPLTVTSAQKNPTAFYLCASSKGFQGEQYFGPGTRLTVT.

This clone was seen once. V is TRBV6-4 and J is TRBJ2-5; D not certain. V was cut by 6 bases and J by 4 bases, with 12 bases left in between. The CDR3 consists of 13 residues. Germline V gene lookup returns CDR1 MRHNA and CDR2 SNTAGT. The CDR3 here is CASSAEAAETQYF. The CDR3 DNA follows: TGTGCCAGCAGCGCCGAGGCGGCAGAGACCCAGTACTTC.

The chain couples TRBV18 to TRBJ1-1, with TRBD1 as a possible D gene (6 bases). Germline lookup yields CDR1 KGHSH and CDR2 LQKENI. Deletions cut 4 bases from V and 1 base from J, with 16 bases between. The CDR3 sequence is 16 residues long. CDR3 sequence: CASSRDIASSNTEAFF. CDR3 sequence (DNA): TGTGCCAGCTCACGGGACATCGCCTCCTCGAACACTGAAGCTTTCTTT.

This clone showed up just a few times. The chain has TRBV19 and TRBJ2-1; D tentatively reads TRBD1 or TRBD2 (5 bases each). The germline V gene encodes CDR1 LNHDA and CDR2 SQIVND (reference sequence). The V end was cut by 5 bases, the J end by 0 bases, with 20 bases between. This CDR3 comprises 18 residues. This CDR3 is CASSRGLMSLVSYNEQFF. The CDR3 nucleotides are TGTGCCAGTAGTCGGGGCCTGATGTCCCTAGTCTCCTACAATGAGCAGTTCTTC. Together with reference TRBV19 and TRBJ2-1, the CDR3 gives the full variable domain: DGGITQSPKYLFRKEGQNVTLSCEQNLNHDAMYWYRQDPGQGLRLIYYSQIVNDFQKGDIAEGYSVSREKKESFPLTVTSAQKNPTAFYLCASSRGLMSLVSYNEQFFGPGTRLTVL.

This clone was recorded once. One end of the junction does not line up with germline, which may come from a read error. The chain has TRBV7-7 and TRBJ2-7; 10 bases align to TRBD1. Germline V lookup: CDR1 SSHAT, CDR2 FNYEAQ (reference sequence). This CDR3 has 16 amino acids. The CDR3 is CASNGTGDSYSYEQYF. The CDR3 DNA reads TGTGCTAGCAACGGGACAGGGGATAGTTATTCCTACGAGCAGTACTTC.

The chain recombines TRBV7-3 with TRBJ2-3; D is undetermined. The CDR3 runs 15 residues. Germline-derived CDR1 and CDR2 are SGHTA and FQGTGA. V was pared by 4 bases and J by 4 bases, with 15 bases between. CDR3 DNA sequence: TGTGCCAGCAGCTCCCCGACAATGTCACCAGATACGCAGTATTTT. Its translation: CASSSPTMSPDTQYF.

The rearrangement links TRBV4-1 to TRBJ2-7; the D is unclear. The germline V gene has CDR1 MGHRA and CDR2 YSYEKL. V was clipped by 3 bases and J by 4 bases, with 10 bases between them. The CDR3 is made up of 13 amino acids. CDR3 sequence: CASSHSGSYEQYF. The CDR3 DNA is TGCGCCAGCAGCCATTCCGGCAGTTACGAGCAGTACTTC.

The count of this clone is one. This rearrangement joins TRBV7-9 to TRBJ2-6, with a weak D call TRBD2 (6 bases). Germline lookup yields CDR1 SEHNR and CDR2 FQNEAQ (reference sequence). The CDR3 contains 17 residues. Trimming took 2 bases from V and 2 from J, leaving 13 bases between them. The CDR3 loop is CASSLRLVSAGANVLTF. Here the CDR3 DNA reads TGTGCCAGCAGCTTAAGACTAGTTTCCGCTGGGGCCAACGTCCTGACTTTC.

The CDR3 DNA reads TGTGCCATCAGTGAGGCAGGGAGAGGCTACGAGCAGTACTTC. This codes for CAISEAGRGYEQYF. This chain joins TRBV10-3 and TRBJ2-7, with D perhaps given as TRBD1 or TRBD2 (5 bases each). The germline CDR1 and CDR2 sequences are ENHRY and SYGVKD. Trimming cost V 2 bases and J 3 bases, with 11 bases left between them. The CDR3 sequence is 14 residues long.

This clone came up once. The chain joins TRBV2 to TRBJ1-4; D may be TRBD1 (6 bases). Looked up from germline, CDR1 is SNHLY and CDR2 is FYNNEI. This CDR3 contains 16 residues. V was shortened by 3 bases and J by 1 base, with 12 bases between the two germline ends. The CDR3 region is CASSDPQGGTNEKLFF. CDR3 bases: TGTGCCAGCAGTGACCCACAGGGTGGAACTAATGAAAAACTGTTTTTT.

The gene calls are TRBV18 and TRBJ1-2, with D possibly being TRBD1 (5 bases). The V gene's germline CDR1 is KGHSH and CDR2 LQKENI. V lost 2 bases and J lost 2, with 9 bases in between. The CDR3 is made up of 14 amino acids. CDR3 DNA sequence: TGTGCCAGCTCACCAGGGTCAGGGAACTATGGCTACACCTTC. Amino acids: CASSPGSGNYGYTF.

With regard to this clone: Other DNA sequences in this specimen translate into the identical CDR3. The V call is TRBV5-4, the J call TRBJ2-3; possibly TRBD2 for D (6 bases). CDR3 size: 12 residues. The ends were cut back, 4 bases at V and 3 bases at J, with 6 bases in the middle. Germline V CDR1 and CDR2: SGHNT, YYREEE (reference sequence). The CDR3 is CASSLATDTQYF. CDR3 DNA: TGTGCCAGCAGCCTAGCGACAGATACGCAGTATTTT.

The gene calls are TRBV5-1 and TRBJ1-2; D is uncertain. The CDR3 loop spans 12 amino acids. Deletions cut 0 bases from V and 4 bases from J, with 4 bases between. Looked up from germline, CDR1 is SGHRS and CDR2 is YFSETQ. Written as DNA, the CDR3 is TGCGCCAGCAGCTTGGGAATCTATGGCTACACCTTC. Its translation: CASSLGIYGYTF.

The chain carries TRBV7-6 and TRBJ2-1; 16 bases map to TRBD2. The CDR3 extends over 17 amino acids. J gave up 5 bases and V 5 bases, and 6 bases lay outside the gene matches. Germline CDR1 SGHVS, CDR2 FNYEAQ. The DNA of the CDR3 is TGTGCCAGCAGCGCGGGACTAGCGGGGGGGCCCCACAATGAGCAGTTCTTC. It encodes CASSAGLAGGPHNEQFF.

The CDR3 DNA reads TGTGCCAGCAGCGTAATTGGTTTTGTGGGGGCCACAGATACGCAGTATTTT. As protein: CASSVIGFVGATDTQYF. The J gene is TRBJ2-3, the V gene TRBV9; D might be TRBD1 (6 bases). The CDR3 extends over 17 amino acids. CDR1 and CDR2 from the germline V gene are SGDLS and YYNGEE. Trimming took off 1 base at V and 2 bases at J, with 17 bases between the two ends. The whole variable domain, filled in from reference TRBV9 and TRBJ2-3, reads DSGVTQTPKHLITATGQRVTLRCSPRSGDLSVYWYQQSLDQGLQFLIQYYNGEERAKGNILERFSAQQFPDLHSELNLSSLELGDSALYFCASSVIGFVGATDTQYFGPGTRLTVL.

The gene calls are TRBV11-3 and TRBJ1-1; D is possibly TRBD1 (6 bases). CDR3 length: 15 amino acids. Germline V gives CDR1 SGHNT, CDR2 YENEEA. Trimming pared 5 bases from V and 6 bases from J, leaving 19 bases between. CDR3 in DNA: TGTGCCAGCAGCCCCATGGGCAGGGGATACTCTGAAGCTTTCTTT. Its protein is CASSPMGRGYSEAFF. Variable domain in full (rest from reference TRBV11-3 and TRBJ1-1): EAGVVQSPRYKIIEKKQPVAFWCNPISGHNTLYWYLQNLGQGPELLIRYENEEAVDDSQLPKDRFSAERLKGVDSTLKIQPAELGDSAVYLCASSPMGRGYSEAFFGQGTRLTVV.

The rearrangement joins TRBV19 to TRBJ1-4; D call uncertain. V lost 3 bases and J 8 bases, leaving 16 bases between the germline ends. This CDR3 contains 15 residues. In germline, CDR1 is LNHDA, CDR2 SQIVND (reference sequence). In DNA form, the CDR3 reads TGTGCCAGTAGTATCAACTCAGTTCGCAGAGAAAAACTGTTTTTT. Its protein product is CASSINSVRREKLFF. The entire variable domain, with the rest obtained from reference TRBV19 and TRBJ1-4, is as follows: DGGITQSPKYLFRKEGQNVTLSCEQNLNHDAMYWYRQDPGQGLRLIYYSQIVNDFQKGDIAEGYSVSREKKESFPLTVTSAQKNPTAFYLCASSINSVRREKLFFGSGTQLSVL.

V is TRBV5-1 and J is TRBJ2-5; 7 nucleotides match TRBD1. This CDR3 spans 17 amino acids. V lost 1 base, J lost 5 bases, and 14 bases stayed unmatched. CDR1 and CDR2 (germline): SGHRS, YFSETQ. Here the CDR3 reads CASSLSQTMTGLETQYF. DNA of the CDR3: TGCGCCAGCAGCTTGTCCCAGACAATGACAGGGTTGGAGACCCAGTACTTC. Filled out from reference TRBV5-1 and TRBJ2-5, the complete variable domain reads KAGVTQTPRYLIKTRGQQVTLSCSPISGHRSVSWYQQTPGQGLQFLFEYFSETQRNKGNFPGRFSGRQFSNSRSEMNVSTLELGDSALYLCASSLSQTMTGLETQYFGPGTRLLVL.

The chain joins TRBV9 to TRBJ2-4, with D possibly TRBD2 on 5 matching bases. This CDR3 region has 12 residues. V shed 0 bases and J shed 9 bases, with 7 bases lying between them. The germline V gene encodes CDR1 SGDLS and CDR2 YYNGEE. This chain's CDR3 is CASSVDRGIQYF. The CDR3, as DNA: TGTGCCAGCAGCGTAGACCGGGGCATTCAGTACTTC.

The chain has TRBV9 and TRBJ2-1; D is uncertain. V was cut by 0 bases and J by 8 bases, with 6 bases left in between. Looked up from germline, CDR1 is SGDLS and CDR2 is YYNGEE. CDR3 length: 12 residues. CDR3: CASSVVEDEQFF. CDR3 sequence (DNA): TGTGCCAGCAGCGTAGTCGAGGATGAGCAGTTCTTC.

The CDR3 DNA is TGCGCCAGCAGCTTGGAAGGGTACCAGAACACTGAAGCTTTCTTT. It encodes CASSLEGYQNTEAFF. The chain carries TRBV5-1 and TRBJ1-1; the D is unclear. The V end lost 0 bases, the J end lost 1 base, and 10 bases lay between the germline ends. The CDR3 contains 15 residues. The germline V gene encodes CDR1 SGHRS and CDR2 YFSETQ.

The chain uses TRBV7-3 and TRBJ1-2; 10 bases are shared with TRBD1. Per germline, CDR1 SGHTA and CDR2 FQGTGA. The CDR3 has 15 residues. V gave up 5 bases and J gave up 4 bases; unmatched junction bases: 7. CDR3: CASSLGTGDVYGYTF. CDR3 bases: TGTGCCAGCAGCCTAGGGACAGGGGACGTCTATGGCTACACCTTC.

The V and J genes are TRBV2 and TRBJ2-5; D is perhaps TRBD2 (7 bases). The length of the CDR3 is 13 residues. Germline assignment: CDR1 SNHLY and CDR2 FYNNEI. V lost 4 bases to trimming and J lost 4 bases, with 10 bases between them. Here the CDR3 DNA reads TGTGCCAGCAGTGGGGGGGGCCGAGAGACCCAGTACTTC. The encoded protein is CASSGGGRETQYF.

The count of this clone is one. This chain connects TRBV5-1 to TRBJ2-5, with D maybe TRBD1 (6 bases). The CDR3 spans 14 residues. Germline V lookup: CDR1 SGHRS, CDR2 YFSETQ. Trimming stripped 2 bases from V and 5 bases from J, with 13 bases between. CDR3 sequence reads: CASSFGRTEETQYF. For the CDR3, the DNA is TGCGCCAGCAGCTTCGGCAGGACAGAGGAGACCCAGTACTTC. The complete variable domain, with remaining parts taken from reference TRBV5-1 and TRBJ2-5, reads KAGVTQTPRYLIKTRGQQVTLSCSPISGHRSVSWYQQTPGQGLQFLFEYFSETQRNKGNFPGRFSGRQFSNSRSEMNVSTLELGDSALYLCASSFGRTEETQYFGPGTRLLVL.

The chain joins TRBV7-3 to TRBJ2-7, with a tentative D call TRBD1 (6 bases). With 5 bases removed from V and 4 bases from J, the gap between germline ends came to 15 bases. The CDR3 runs 14 residues. Germline V gives CDR1 SGHTA, CDR2 FQGTGA. CDR3 in DNA: TGTGCCAGCAGCCTAGGGGGTGCAGGGTACGAGCAGTACTTC. It is translated as CASSLGGAGYEQYF.

V usage is TRBV6-5 and J usage is TRBJ1-1; D might be TRBD1 (5 bases). The V and J ends lost 7 bases and 10 bases respectively, with 13 bases between them. This CDR3 is 11 amino acids long. CDR1 and CDR2 from the germline V gene are MNHEY and SVGAGI. The CDR3 here is CASTEGPVAFF. In nucleotides, the CDR3 is TGTGCCAGCACCGAGGGGCCGGTAGCTTTCTTT.

V is TRBV15 and J is TRBJ1-1; 8 nucleotides agree with TRBD1. Germline CDR1 and CDR2: LNHNV and YYDKDF (reference sequence). V lost 4 bases to trimming and J lost 6 bases; unmatched junction nucleotides: 7. The CDR3 is made up of 14 amino acids. The CDR3 region has the DNA TGTGCCACCAGCACCCCGGGACAGGTAGCTGAAGCTTTCTTT. This translates into CATSTPGQVAEAFF.